A selection of T cell receptor beta chains follows, all from one sample in a study of technical replicates of blood from a few donors. Sequencing used immunoSEQ multiplex PCR; TCRdb keeps in-frame clones, though not all of them. The sample lists roughly 6,500 clones, roughly 95% occurring once. Sequencing used PBMCs. Receptor source: a human donor in good health. The CDR3 runs from the conserved cysteine through the conserved F or W. Fields, in order: CDR3 length, V gene, clone size, D gene, J gene, CDR3 DNA, CDR3 protein. D genes are given only for firm matches. Clone size is given for some rows only: seen once, a few or many times, or a class if the clone is expanded.

14	TRBV9	.	TRBD2	TRBJ2-1	TGTGCCAGCAGCGACCCTACTAGCGATGATGAGCAGTTCTTC	CASSDPTSDDEQFF
14	TRBV2	.	.	TRBJ1-3	TGTGCCAGCGCCGCGGGGGGATATGGAAACACCATATATTTT	CASAAGGYGNTIYF
13	TRBV2	.	TRBD1	TRBJ2-7	TGTGCCAGACAGGGACAGGGCACCTACGAGCAGTACTTC	CARQGQGTYEQYF
15	TRBV7-8	once	.	TRBJ1-2	TGTGCCAGCAGCTTAGCTGGTTCGGGTAACTATGGCTACACCTTC	CASSLAGSGNYGYTF
15	TRBV7-6	once	.	TRBJ1-1	TGTGCCAGCAGCCCACCGGGCTGGGGGCAGAGTGAAGCTTTCTTT	CASSPPGWGQSEAFF
13	TRBV7-9	.	.	TRBJ2-1	TGTGCCAGCAGCGTGGACTCAGGCAATGAGCAGTTCTTC	CASSVDSGNEQFF
16	TRBV6-5	.	TRBD1	TRBJ1-3	TGTGCCAGCAGTTGGGGACAGGGAAGCTCTGGAAACACCATATATTTT	CASSWGQGSSGNTIYF
14	TRBV6-4	.	.	TRBJ2-1	TGTGCCAGCAGTGACAAAGGGGACTACAATGAGCAGTTCTTC	CASSDKGDYNEQFF
16	TRBV7-9	.	TRBD1	TRBJ2-7	TGTGCCAGCAGCTTAGCTACAGGGGGAAGAAGCTACGAGCAGTACTTC	CASSLATGGRSYEQYF
15	TRBV4-2	.	TRBD1	TRBJ1-4	TGTGCCAGCAGCCGAGAACAGGGGGCTGGGGAAAAACTGTTTTTT	CASSREQGAGEKLFF
15	TRBV6-4	.	TRBD2	TRBJ2-2	TGTGCCAGCAGTGAAGCAGCCGGGGGGACCGGGGAGCTGTTTTTT	CASSEAAGGTGELFF
16	TRBV9	.	TRBD1	TRBJ1-3	TGTGCCAGCAGCGTGCAGGGGGTGTTTTCTGGAAACACCATATATTTT	CASSVQGVFSGNTIYF
12	TRBV6-5	.	.	TRBJ2-7	TGTGCCAGCTCGCAGGAGGGCTACGAGCAGTACTTC	CASSQEGYEQYF
16	TRBV6-5	.	TRBD1	TRBJ2-3	TGTGCCAGCAGTTACTCGAGACAGGGAAACACAGATACGCAGTATTTT	CASSYSRQGNTDTQYF
14	TRBV28	.	.	TRBJ2-1	TGTGCCAGCAGTTTGTCAACTAGTTACAATGAGCAGTTCTTC	CASSLSTSYNEQFF
14	TRBV7-6	.	.	TRBJ1-1	TGTGCCAGCAGCCAGGGAGGGTCGGCCACTGAAGCTTTCTTT	CASSQGGSATEAFF
18	TRBV13	.	TRBD1	TRBJ1-1	TGTGCCAGCAGCCATTGGATGATCCGGGACAGGGGGAACACTGAAGCTTTCTTT	CASSHWMIRDRGNTEAFF
12	TRBV15	.	.	TRBJ2-7	TGTGCCACCAGCAGTCAGGGATACGAGCAGTACTTC	CATSSQGYEQYF
16	TRBV10-3	.	TRBD2	TRBJ2-2	TGTGCCATCAGTGATCGTCTAGCGGGGAACACCGGGGAGCTGTTTTTT	CAISDRLAGNTGELFF
16	TRBV11-3	.	TRBD2	TRBJ2-1	TGTGCCAGCAGCACCCGGACTAGCGGGAGAATGAGTGAGCAGTTCTTC	CASSTRTSGRMSEQFF
15	TRBV7-9	.	TRBD2	TRBJ2-7	TGTGCCAGCAGCATAACCGGGACTAGCGACCACGAGCAGTACTTC	CASSITGTSDHEQYF
14	TRBV5-1	.	TRBD1	TRBJ1-2	TGCGCCAGCAGCTCGGACAGGGATTACTATGGCTACACCTTC	CASSSDRDYYGYTF
15	TRBV27	once	TRBD2	TRBJ2-5	TGTGCCAGCAGTTCGGGGGGACTAGCGGAAGAGACCCAGTACTTC	CASSSGGLAEETQYF
12	TRBV18	.	TRBD1	TRBJ1-3	TGTGCCAGCTCACCACAGGGACAGTTTCCCGATTTT	CASSPQGQFPDF
15	TRBV18	.	.	TRBJ1-1	TGTGCCAGCTCACCTAACCCCCTCGGGAACACTGAAGCTTTCTTT	CASSPNPLGNTEAFF
13	TRBV2	once	TRBD2	TRBJ2-7	TGTGCCATCCAGACTAGCGGGAGTTACGAGCAGTACTTC	CAIQTSGSYEQYF
14	TRBV19	.	.	TRBJ1-2	TGTGCCAGTAGGAGAATTCAAGCTAACTATGGCTACACCTTC	CASRRIQANYGYTF
15	TRBV4-1	.	TRBD2	TRBJ2-7	TGCGCCAGCAGCCATCTAGCGGGAGGAGCCTACGAGCAGTACTTC	CASSHLAGGAYEQYF
18	TRBV10-3	.	TRBD2	TRBJ2-1	TGTGCCACCCGGCCCCATCTAGCGGGAGATGGATCCTACAATGAGCAGTTCTTC	CATRPHLAGDGSYNEQFF
16	TRBV27	.	TRBD2	TRBJ2-2	TGTGCCAGCAGGAAGAGCGGGAGAGCGAACACCGGGGAGCTGTTTTTT	CASRKSGRANTGELFF
15	TRBV28	.	TRBD1	TRBJ2-7	TGTGCCAGCAGTTCACAGGGGATGGGCTCCTACGAGCAGTACTTC	CASSSQGMGSYEQYF
13	TRBV2	.	TRBD1	TRBJ2-7	TGTGCCAGCAGTTTCGACAGGGGGAACGAGCAGTACTTC	CASSFDRGNEQYF
11	TRBV6-1	.	.	TRBJ2-7	TGTGCCAGCACTTCAGTCTACGAGCAGTACTTC	CASTSVYEQYF
18	TRBV9	.	TRBD2	TRBJ2-7	TGTGCCAGCAGCCCCGGACTAGCGGGCCCCTTGGTTCCCTACGAGCAGTACTTC	CASSPGLAGPLVPYEQYF
14	TRBV6-6	.	.	TRBJ1-1	TGTGCCAGCAGTTACCCGGACAGGAACACTGAAGCTTTCTTT	CASSYPDRNTEAFF
12	TRBV5-8	.	TRBD1	TRBJ1-3	TGTGCCACTTGGGGACAGGGAAACACCATATATTTT	CATWGQGNTIYF